This T cell receptor (beta chain) was sequenced for a study of T cell responses to AZD1222 COVID-19 vaccine. Study-wide results and limits: Nearly half of the spike-specific TCRs reportedly recognize variant regions that carry no mutations.

Here immunoSEQ multiplex PCR was the method, and the copy in TCRdb shows in-frame clones only, minus some. The data show about 140,000 clones, roughly 90% seen once. In the case of this clone: Its specificity is not known.

V was clipped by 5 bases and J by 6 bases, with 9 bases between them. This CDR3 region has 12 residues. Germline assignment: CDR1 LGHDT and CDR2 YNNKEL (reference sequence). The chain carries TRBV3-1 (or the pseudogene TRBV3-2) and TRBJ2-3; D gene uncertain. The sequence was obtained from an adult in good health. Sequencing used peripheral blood, obtained on day 0 of AZD1222 vaccination. The CDR3: CASSYVEDTQYF. The DNA of the CDR3 is TGTGCCAGCAGCTATGTAGAGGATACGCAGTATTTT.